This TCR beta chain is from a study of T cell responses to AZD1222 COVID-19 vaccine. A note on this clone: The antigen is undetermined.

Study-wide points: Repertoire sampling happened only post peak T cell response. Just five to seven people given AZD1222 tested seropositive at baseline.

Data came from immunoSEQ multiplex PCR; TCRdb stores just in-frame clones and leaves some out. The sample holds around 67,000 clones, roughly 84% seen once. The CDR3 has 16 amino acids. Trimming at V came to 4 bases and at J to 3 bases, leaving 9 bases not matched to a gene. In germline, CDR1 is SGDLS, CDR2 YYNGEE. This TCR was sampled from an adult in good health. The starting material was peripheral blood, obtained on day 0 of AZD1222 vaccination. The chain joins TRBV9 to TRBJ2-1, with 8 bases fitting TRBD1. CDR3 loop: CASSPSGTGYYNEQFF. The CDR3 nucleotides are TGTGCCAGCAGCCCCTCCGGGACAGGTTACTACAATGAGCAGTTCTTC.